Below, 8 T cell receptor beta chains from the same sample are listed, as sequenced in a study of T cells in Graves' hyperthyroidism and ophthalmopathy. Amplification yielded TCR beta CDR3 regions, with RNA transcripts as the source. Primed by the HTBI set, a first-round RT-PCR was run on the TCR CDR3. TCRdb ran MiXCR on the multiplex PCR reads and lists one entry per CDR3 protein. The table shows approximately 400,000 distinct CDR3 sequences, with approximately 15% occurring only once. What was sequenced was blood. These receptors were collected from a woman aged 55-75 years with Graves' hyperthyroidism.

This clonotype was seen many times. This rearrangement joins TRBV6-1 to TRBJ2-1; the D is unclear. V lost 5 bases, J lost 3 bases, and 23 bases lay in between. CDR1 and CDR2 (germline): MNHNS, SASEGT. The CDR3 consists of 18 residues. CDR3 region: CASSIRSPPIFDYNEQFF. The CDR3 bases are TGTGCCAGCAGTATTCGGAGCCCCCCTATTTTTGACTACAATGAGCAGTTCTTC.

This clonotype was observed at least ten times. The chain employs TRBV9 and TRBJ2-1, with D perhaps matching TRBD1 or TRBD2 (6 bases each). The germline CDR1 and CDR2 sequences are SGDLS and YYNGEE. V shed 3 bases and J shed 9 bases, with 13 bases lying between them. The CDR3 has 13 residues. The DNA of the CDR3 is TGTGCCAGCAGCGACGAGAGGGGGGCTGAGCAGTTCTTC. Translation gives CASSDERGAEQFF.

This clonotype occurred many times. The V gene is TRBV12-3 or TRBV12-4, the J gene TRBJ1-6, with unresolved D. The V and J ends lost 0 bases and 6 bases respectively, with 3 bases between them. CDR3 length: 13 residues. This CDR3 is CASSLASNSPLHF. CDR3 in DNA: TGTGCCAGCAGTTTAGCTAGTAATTCACCCCTCCACTTT.

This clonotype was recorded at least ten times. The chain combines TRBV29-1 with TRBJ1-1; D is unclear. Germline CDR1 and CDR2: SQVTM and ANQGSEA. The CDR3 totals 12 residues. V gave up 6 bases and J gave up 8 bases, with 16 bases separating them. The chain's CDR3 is CSVTPGPQEAFF. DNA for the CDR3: TGCAGCGTAACGCCCGGGCCCCAGGAAGCTTTCTTT.

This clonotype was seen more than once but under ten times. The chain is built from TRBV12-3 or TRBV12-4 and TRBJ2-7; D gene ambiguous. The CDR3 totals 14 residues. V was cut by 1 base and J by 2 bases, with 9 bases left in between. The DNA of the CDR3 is TGTGCCAGCAGTTTAGAAGCCCGAGCCTACGAGCAGTACTTC. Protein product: CASSLEARAYEQYF.

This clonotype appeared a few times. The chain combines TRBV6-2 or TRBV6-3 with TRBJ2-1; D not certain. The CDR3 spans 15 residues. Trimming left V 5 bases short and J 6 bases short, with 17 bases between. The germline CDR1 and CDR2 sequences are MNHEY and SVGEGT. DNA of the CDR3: TGTGCCAGCAGTACGACCCGCTTACGTCCCAATGAGCAGTTCTTC. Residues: CASSTTRLRPNEQFF.

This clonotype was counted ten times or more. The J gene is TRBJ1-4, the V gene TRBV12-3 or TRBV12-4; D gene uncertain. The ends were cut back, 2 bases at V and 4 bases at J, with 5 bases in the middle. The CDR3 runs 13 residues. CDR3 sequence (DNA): TGTGCCAGCAGTTTAACGATTAATGAAAAACTGTTTTTT. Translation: CASSLTINEKLFF.

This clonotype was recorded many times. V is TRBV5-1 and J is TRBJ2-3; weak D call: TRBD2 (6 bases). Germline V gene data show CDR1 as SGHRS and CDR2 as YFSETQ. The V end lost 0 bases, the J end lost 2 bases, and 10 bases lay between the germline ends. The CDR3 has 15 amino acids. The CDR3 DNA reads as TGCGCCAGCAGCTTGGCGGTAGCGGACACAGATACGCAGTATTTT. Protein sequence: CASSLAVADTDTQYF.